A single sample is the source of the 28 T cell receptor beta chains below, sequenced in a study of blood T cell repertoires in COVID-19. The protocol was immunoSEQ multiplex PCR, while the TCRdb copy is restricted to in-frame clones and leaves out a portion. There are about 290,000 clones in the sample; approximately 80% occur only once, and around 3.9% lies in the top ten. Sequences were obtained from peripheral blood. The receptors here all came from a woman aged 45-59 years with active or convalescent COVID-19.

This sequence joins TRBV19 and TRBJ2-5; 10 bases fit TRBD2. The V segment lost 3 bases and the J segment 5 bases; nucleotides outside the gene matches: 12. From germline, CDR1 is LNHDA and CDR2 SQIVND (reference sequence). The CDR3 runs to 17 residues. The CDR3 DNA follows: TGTGCCAGTAGTATCGAAAGCGGGAGGGCCATAAGGGAGACCCAGTACTTC. It codes for CASSIESGRAIRETQYF.

This CDR3 is CASSLEGAGELFF. Written as DNA, the CDR3 is TGTGCCAGCAGCTTAGAGGGGGCCGGGGAGCTGTTTTTT. The chain carries TRBV7-9 and TRBJ2-2, with D maybe TRBD1 (6 bases). This CDR3 comprises 13 residues. The V end was cut by 1 base, the J end by 6 bases, with 6 bases between. CDR1 is SEHNR, CDR2 FQNEAQ, per germline (reference sequence).

This clone was found once. The CDR3 DNA sequence: TGTGCCAGCAGCTTAGGGACAGGGGGTGCTGGCTCCTACGAGCAGTACTTC. Translated: CASSLGTGGAGSYEQYF. V gene TRBV7-8 combines with J gene TRBJ2-7; 10 bases are a match to TRBD1. The CDR3 covers 17 residues. CDR1 is SGHVS and CDR2 is FQNEAQ in the germline V gene. V trimming: 1 base; J trimming: 0 bases; junction bases outside the gene matches: 6. The entire variable domain, with the rest obtained from reference TRBV7-8 and TRBJ2-7, is as follows: GAGVSQSPRYKVAKRGQDVALRCDPISGHVSLFWYQQALGQGPEFLTYFQNEAQLDKSGLPSDRFFAERPEGSVSTLKIQRTQQEDSAVYLCASSLGTGGAGSYEQYFGPGTRLTVT.

This chain joins TRBV29-1 and TRBJ2-3, with a possible D match to TRBD2 (6 bases). Germline V gene sequence: CDR1 SQVTM, CDR2 ANQGSEA. The CDR3 covers 16 residues. V shed 8 bases and J shed 4 bases, with 25 bases lying between them. The CDR3 spells CSSTPSGLLGSDTQYF. Here the CDR3 DNA reads TGCAGCTCTACCCCCTCGGGACTGTTAGGCTCAGATACGCAGTATTTT.

The chain is built from TRBV6-1 and TRBJ2-7, with D possibly being TRBD2 (6 bases). The CDR3 length is 13 residues. Germline lookup yields CDR1 MNHNS and CDR2 SASEGT. V was clipped by 3 bases and J by 3 bases, with 9 bases between them. CDR3 amino acids: CASSDQGLYEQYF. The CDR3 bases are TGTGCCAGCAGTGACCAGGGACTCTACGAGCAGTACTTC.

This clone was found a few times. V and J are TRBV7-9 and TRBJ2-1, with a weak D call TRBD1 (7 bases). The CDR3 extends over 16 amino acids. Between the trimmed V and J ends, which lost 5 bases and 5 bases, there was a span of 19 bases. Germline V gene sequence: CDR1 SEHNR, CDR2 FQNEAQ (reference sequence). CDR3 in amino acids: CASSPPAGGTHNEQFF. The CDR3 DNA is TGTGCCAGCAGCCCCCCAGCAGGGGGGACCCACAATGAGCAGTTCTTC.

This clone has more than one count but fewer than ten. The chain couples TRBV5-1 to TRBJ2-2; 8 bases agree with TRBD2. The germline CDR1 and CDR2 sequences are SGHRS and YFSETQ. V lost 2 bases and J lost 5; bases outside the gene matches: 2. The CDR3 covers 14 residues. The CDR3 DNA reads TGCGCCAGCAGCTTTCGGGAGGGGACCGGGGAGCTGTTTTTT. This gives the protein CASSFREGTGELFF. Based on the CDR3 plus reference TRBV5-1 and TRBJ2-2, the full variable domain is KAGVTQTPRYLIKTRGQQVTLSCSPISGHRSVSWYQQTPGQGLQFLFEYFSETQRNKGNFPGRFSGRQFSNSRSEMNVSTLELGDSALYLCASSFREGTGELFFGEGSRLTVL.

The rearrangement joins TRBV3-1 (or the pseudogene TRBV3-2) to TRBJ2-7; 13 nucleotides match TRBD2. Germline CDR1 is LGHDT and CDR2 is YNNKEL (reference sequence). The CDR3 has 17 amino acids. The ends lost 2 bases at V and 2 bases at J; junction bases unmatched: 6. The CDR3 sequence: CASSQTRTSGRAYEQYF. CDR3 coding DNA: TGTGCCAGCAGCCAAACCCGGACTAGCGGGAGAGCCTACGAGCAGTACTTC.

The chain joins TRBV13 to TRBJ2-7; no firm D call. This CDR3 contains 15 residues. Germline V gene sequence: CDR1 PRHDT, CDR2 FYEKMQ (reference sequence). V lost 2 bases and J 5 bases, leaving 16 bases between the germline ends. This CDR3 is CASSLPAAPGHEQYF. The CDR3 coding sequence is TGTGCCAGCAGCTTACCCGCAGCCCCTGGGCACGAGCAGTACTTC.

CDR3 sequence reads: CASSKVATQTGNQPQHF. The CDR3, as DNA: TGTGCCAGCAGCAAAGTTGCAACCCAGACAGGCAATCAGCCCCAGCATTTT. J is TRBJ1-5 and V is TRBV21-1; TRBD1, the D gene given by the table, was not confirmed from the DNA. TRBV21-1 is labeled a pseudogene. The CDR3 runs 17 residues.

The V call is TRBV28, the J call TRBJ2-3; 7 bases match TRBD1. CDR3 length equals 16 residues. Trimming cost V 1 base and J 1 base; bases outside gene matches: 5. Per germline, CDR1 MDHEN and CDR2 SYDVKM. The CDR3 nucleotides are TGTGCCAGCAGTTTATCTCGGGACAGCCGCACAGATACGCAGTATTTT. Translation gives CASSLSRDSRTDTQYF.

Only one count was recorded for this clone. The chain carries TRBV28 and TRBJ2-1; the D is unclear. The CDR3 loop spans 15 amino acids. Trimming pared 6 bases from V and 4 bases from J, leaving 16 bases between. CDR1 is MDHEN and CDR2 is SYDVKM in the germline V gene. DNA of the CDR3: TGTGCCAGCAGCTCCGACTCAAGAGTATACAATGAGCAGTTCTTC. This translates into CASSSDSRVYNEQFF.

This clone was seen more than once but under ten times. The chain recombines TRBV5-1 with TRBJ1-3; TRBD1 matches 9 bases. In germline, CDR1 is SGHRS, CDR2 YFSETQ. CDR3 length: 16 amino acids. V shed 4 bases and J 2 bases; nucleotides not matched to a gene: 7. The CDR3 nucleotides read TGCGCCAGCAGCATGACAGGGGGACTGGCTGGAAACACCATATATTTT. It yields the protein CASSMTGGLAGNTIYF.

The chain uses TRBV3-1 (or the pseudogene TRBV3-2) and TRBJ1-6; D possibly corresponds to TRBD1 (5 bases). V lost 3 bases and J 7 bases, leaving 13 bases between the germline ends. This CDR3 has 15 residues. Germline V gene data show CDR1 as LGHDT and CDR2 as YNNKEL (reference sequence). Written as DNA, the CDR3 is TGTGCCAGCAGCCAGGGGCCAAATCGGAATTCACCCCTCCACTTT. This translates into CASSQGPNRNSPLHF.

The chain links TRBV28 to TRBJ2-4, with D possibly being TRBD2 (7 bases). This CDR3 is 19 amino acids long. The V gene lost 5 bases and the J gene lost 0 bases, with 23 bases spanning the gap. Germline values: CDR1 MDHEN, CDR2 SYDVKM. The CDR3 loop is CASSPLGGAGRLAKNIQYF. The DNA of the CDR3 is TGTGCCAGCAGTCCGTTGGGGGGGGCCGGCCGGCTAGCCAAAAACATTCAGTACTTC. Using reference TRBV28 and TRBJ2-4 for the parts outside the CDR3, the full variable domain is DVKVTQSSRYLVKRTGEKVFLECVQDMDHENMFWYRQDPGLGLRLIYFSYDVKMKEKGDIPEGYSVSREKKERFSLILESASTNQTSMYLCASSPLGGAGRLAKNIQYFGAGTRLSVL.

This rearrangement joins TRBV10-2 to TRBJ1-1; D is undetermined. V was pared by 6 bases and J by 7 bases, with 6 bases between. The germline gives CDR1 WSHSY, CDR2 SAAADI. The CDR3 is 10 amino acids. As DNA, the CDR3 is TGCGCCAGCAGAGACAATGAAGCTTTCTTT. This translates into CASRDNEAFF.

The chain combines TRBV5-1 with TRBJ1-4; 9 nucleotides align to TRBD1. V dropped 0 bases and J dropped 2; count of bases not matched to a gene: 11. The CDR3 has 19 amino acids. Germline assignment: CDR1 SGHRS and CDR2 YFSETQ. CDR3 residues: CASSLVGPGTGYTNEKLFF. CDR3 coding DNA: TGCGCCAGCAGCTTGGTCGGTCCCGGGACAGGGTATACTAATGAAAAACTGTTTTTT.

The chain combines TRBV11-2 with TRBJ1-4; 9 bases align to TRBD1. Germline V gene sequence: CDR1 SGHAT, CDR2 FQNNGV. The CDR3 length is 15 residues. The ends lost 5 bases at V and 8 bases at J; junction bases unmatched: 9. The CDR3 bases are TGTGCCAGCAGCGCGCCCGGGACAGGGCACGAAAAACTGTTTTTT. Protein: CASSAPGTGHEKLFF.

This clone occurred a few times. The chain couples TRBV12-3 or TRBV12-4 to TRBJ1-2; maybe TRBD1 (5 bases). The CDR3 is 13 amino acids. V gave up 7 bases and J gave up 7 bases, with 16 bases separating them. DNA of the CDR3: TGTGCCAGCACGCGGGGCCCGTTGGGTGGCTACACCTTC. This translates into CASTRGPLGGYTF.

Worth noting for this clone: A junction boundary mismatches the germline segment, possibly from a read error. V usage is TRBV28 and J usage is TRBJ1-5, with 9 nucleotides matching TRBD1. Germline CDR1 and CDR2: MDHEN and SYDVKM. The CDR3 consists of 18 residues. CDR3 nucleotides: TGTGCCAGCAGCCCCATATGGGACAGGGAAGGAGATGATCAGTCCCAGCATTTT. Its protein product is CASSPIWDREGDDQSQHF.

V usage is TRBV2 and J usage is TRBJ1-5; D gene uncertain. Germline V gene sequence: CDR1 SNHLY, CDR2 FYNNEI. V was pared by 6 bases and J by 6 bases, with 18 bases between. The CDR3 runs 15 residues. The CDR3 DNA sequence: TGTGCCAGCAGGTCGGGGAGGGCGGAGAGTCAGCCCCAGCATTTT. It specifies CASRSGRAESQPQHF.

This chain uses TRBV5-1 with TRBJ1-1; no definite D call. The CDR3 is made up of 15 amino acids. V was cut by 0 bases and J by 1 base, with 10 bases left in between. Germline values: CDR1 SGHRS, CDR2 YFSETQ. The CDR3 nucleotides read TGCGCCAGCAGCTTGGAGAGGGTTGGGAACACTGAAGCTTTCTTT. Its protein is CASSLERVGNTEAFF.

V gene TRBV11-1 combines with J gene TRBJ2-5; 9 nucleotides line up with TRBD1. V was pared by 5 bases and J by 1 base, with 2 bases of the junction left unmatched. This CDR3 contains 14 residues. Germline V lookup: CDR1 SGHAT, CDR2 FQDESV (reference sequence). Written as DNA, the CDR3 is TGTGCCAGCAGCGCGACAGGGGGCCAAGAGACCCAGTACTTC. Translation gives CASSATGGQETQYF.

CDR3 loop: CASSLGTGASTDTQYF. The CDR3, as DNA: TGTGCCAGCAGCTTGGGGACAGGGGCTAGCACAGATACGCAGTATTTT. The genes are TRBV5-4 and TRBJ2-3; 9 bases map to TRBD1. The junction had 2 bases not matched to a gene; V was cut back by 0 bases and J by 0 bases. This CDR3 has 16 residues. Looked up from germline, CDR1 is SGHNT and CDR2 is YYREEE (reference sequence).

This clone was seen just once. V usage is TRBV11-3 and J usage is TRBJ2-7; D gene uncertain. The CDR3 totals 12 residues. Germline-derived CDR1 and CDR2 are SGHNT and YENEEA. Trimming pared 1 base from V and 9 bases from J, leaving 10 bases between. CDR3 amino acids: CASSLGSAVQYF. In DNA form, the CDR3 reads TGTGCCAGCAGCTTAGGCTCGGCGGTGCAGTACTTC.

This sequence joins TRBV24-1 and TRBJ2-5; tentative D call: TRBD2 (6 bases). The CDR3 runs 16 residues. Trimming took off 3 bases at V and 2 bases at J, with 15 bases between the two ends. Germline V gene lookup returns CDR1 KGHDR and CDR2 SFDVKD. The CDR3: CATSDTRDGTQETQYF. In DNA form, the CDR3 reads TGTGCCACCAGTGATACCCGGGACGGGACTCAAGAGACCCAGTACTTC.

The rearrangement joins TRBV29-1 to TRBJ2-1, with TRBD2 matching 7 bases. This CDR3 spans 10 amino acids. J lost 10 bases, V lost 6 bases, and 3 bases had no gene match. Germline assignment: CDR1 SQVTM and CDR2 ANQGSEA. The CDR3 loop reads CSVRGDEQFF. The CDR3 nucleotides read TGCAGCGTCCGGGGGGACGAGCAGTTCTTC.

The chain joins TRBV6-5 to TRBJ2-2; TRBD1 matches at 8 bases. CDR1 is MNHEY, CDR2 SVGAGI, per germline. The CDR3 is made up of 14 amino acids. Trimming took 5 bases from V and 6 from J; bases not matched to a gene: 5. This CDR3 reads CASSTGQGSGELFF. The CDR3 region has the DNA TGTGCCAGCAGTACAGGACAGGGTTCCGGGGAGCTGTTTTTT.